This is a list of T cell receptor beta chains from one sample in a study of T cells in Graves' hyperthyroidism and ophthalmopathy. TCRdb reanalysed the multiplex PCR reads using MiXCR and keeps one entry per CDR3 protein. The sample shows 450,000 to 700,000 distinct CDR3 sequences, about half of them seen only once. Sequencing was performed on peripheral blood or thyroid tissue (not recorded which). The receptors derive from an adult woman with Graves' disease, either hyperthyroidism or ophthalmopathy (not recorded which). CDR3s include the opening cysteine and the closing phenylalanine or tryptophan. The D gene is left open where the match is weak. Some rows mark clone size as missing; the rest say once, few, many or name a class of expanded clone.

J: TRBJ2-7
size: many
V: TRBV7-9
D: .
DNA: TGTGCCAGCAGCTTGAGCCATTACGAGCAGTACTTC
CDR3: CASSLSHYEQYF

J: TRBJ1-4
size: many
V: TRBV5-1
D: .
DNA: TGCGCCAGCAGCTCGACAGTTAATGAAAAACTGTTTTTT
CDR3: CASSSTVNEKLFF

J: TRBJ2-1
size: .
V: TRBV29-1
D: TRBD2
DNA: TGCAGCGTTGAAGATCGGCTAGCGTCGGGGGGTGAGCAGTTCTTC
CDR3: CSVEDRLASGGEQFF

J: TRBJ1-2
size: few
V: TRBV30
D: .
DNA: TGTGCACGTTCTACAGGGCCCTATGGCTACACCTTC
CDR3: CARSTGPYGYTF

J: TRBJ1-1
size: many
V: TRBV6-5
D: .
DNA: TGTGCCAGCGAACACCCCCGGGGCACTGAAGCTTTCTTT
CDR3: CASEHPRGTEAFF

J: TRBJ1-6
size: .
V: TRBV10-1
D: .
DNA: TGCGCCAGCAGTGAGGGGGGAAGGGATTCACCCCTCCACTTT
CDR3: CASSEGGRDSPLHF

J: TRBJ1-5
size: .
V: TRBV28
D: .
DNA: TGTGCCAGCAGTCCCTGGGAACAGGCCCAGCATTTT
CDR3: CASSPWEQAQHF

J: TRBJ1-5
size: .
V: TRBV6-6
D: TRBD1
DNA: TGTGCCAGCAGTTGCTCAAGGACAGGGGGCAATCAGCCCCAGCATTTT
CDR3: CASSCSRTGGNQPQHF

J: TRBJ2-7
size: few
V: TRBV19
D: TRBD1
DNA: TGTGCCAGCAACACCGGACAGGGGGCCTACGAGCAGTACTTC
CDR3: CASNTGQGAYEQYF

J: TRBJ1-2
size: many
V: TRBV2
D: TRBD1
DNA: TGTGCCAGCAGTAGAACCGGGACAGATGGCTACACCTTC
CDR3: CASSRTGTDGYTF

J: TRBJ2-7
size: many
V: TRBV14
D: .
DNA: TGTGCCAGCAGCTGGGGCGGTTTGGGGCTCTCCTACGAGCAGTACTTC
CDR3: CASSWGGLGLSYEQYF

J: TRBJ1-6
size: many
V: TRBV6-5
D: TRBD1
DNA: TGTGCCAGCAGTTCCGCTCTACAGGGGGCGGCTTCACCCCTCCACTTT
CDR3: CASSSALQGAASPLHF

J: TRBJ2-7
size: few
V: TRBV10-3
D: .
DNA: TGTGCCATCAGCGGTCGGTCCTACGAGCAGTACTTC
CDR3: CAISGRSYEQYF

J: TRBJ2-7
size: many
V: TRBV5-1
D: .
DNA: TGCGCCAGCAGCCTCGGGCCTGGGGGATTTTACGAGCAGTACTTC
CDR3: CASSLGPGGFYEQYF

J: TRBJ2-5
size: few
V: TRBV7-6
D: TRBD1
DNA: TGTGCCAGCAGCTCCGGGACAGGGGCAGAGACCCAGTACTTC
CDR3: CASSSGTGAETQYF

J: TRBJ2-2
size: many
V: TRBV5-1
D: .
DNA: TGCGCCAGCAGTAAGTCAGCAAACACCGGGGAGCTGTTTTTT
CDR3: CASSKSANTGELFF

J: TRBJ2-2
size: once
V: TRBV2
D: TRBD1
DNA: TGTGCCAGCAGACCGACAGGGGCCGGGGAGCTGCTTTTT
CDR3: CASRPTGAGELLF

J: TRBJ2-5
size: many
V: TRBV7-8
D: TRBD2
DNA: TGTGCCAGCAGCTTAGTGGGACTAGCGGGAGGGCAAGAGACCCAGTACTTC
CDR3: CASSLVGLAGGQETQYF

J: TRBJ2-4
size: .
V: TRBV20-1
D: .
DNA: TGCAGTGCTAGAGATGTAGAGCGGGCGTTAAACATTCAGTACTTC
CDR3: CSARDVERALNIQYF

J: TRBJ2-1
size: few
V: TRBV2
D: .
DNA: TGTGCCAGCTCTCAGGGTAGCTCCTACAATGAGCAGTTCTTC
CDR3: CASSQGSSYNEQFF

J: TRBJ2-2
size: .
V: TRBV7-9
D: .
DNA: TGTGCCAGCAGCTTCGGGGCAGGATCGGGCGGGGAGCTGTTTTTT
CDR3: CASSFGAGSGGELFF

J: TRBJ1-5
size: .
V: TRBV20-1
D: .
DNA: TGCAGTGCACGACTAGCGGGCCGACAGCCCCAGCATTTT
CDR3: CSARLAGRQPQHF

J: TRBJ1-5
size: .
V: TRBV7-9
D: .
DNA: TGTGCCAGCAGCTTGCGTCGGACAAAAGATCAGCCCCAGCATTTT
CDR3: CASSLRRTKDQPQHF

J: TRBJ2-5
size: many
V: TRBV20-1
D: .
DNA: TGCAGTGCTAGCCGGAGGGAGACCCAGTACTTC
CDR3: CSASRRETQYF

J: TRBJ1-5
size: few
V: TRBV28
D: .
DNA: TGTGCCAGCAGTATCGATAGCAATCAGCCCCAGCATTTT
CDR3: CASSIDSNQPQHF

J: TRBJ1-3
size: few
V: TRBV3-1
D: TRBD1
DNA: TGTGCCAGCAGCCAGAGTTACAGGGGGACTTCTGGAAACACCATATATTTT
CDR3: CASSQSYRGTSGNTIYF

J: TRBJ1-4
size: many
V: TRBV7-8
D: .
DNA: TGTGCCAGCAGCCGACGGGGAAGGGAAGCAGAAAAACTGTTTTTT
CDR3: CASSRRGREAEKLFF

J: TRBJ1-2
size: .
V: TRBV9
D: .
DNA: TGTGCCAGCAGCGGGGGATCTGGAAACACCTTC
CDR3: CASSGGSGNTF

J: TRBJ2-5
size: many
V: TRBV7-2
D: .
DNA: TGTGCCAGCAGCTTACTGGGACGAGAGACCCAGTACTTC
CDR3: CASSLLGRETQYF

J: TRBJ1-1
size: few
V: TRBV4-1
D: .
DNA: TGCGCCAGCAGCCTCCCAGATCGAGGAGGGGGCACTGAAGCTTTCTTT
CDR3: CASSLPDRGGGTEAFF

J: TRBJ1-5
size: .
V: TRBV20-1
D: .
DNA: TGCAGTGCTAGAGACGGCGCGCAGCCCCAGCATTTT
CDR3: CSARDGAQPQHF

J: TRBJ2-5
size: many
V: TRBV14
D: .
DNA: TGTGCCAGCAGCCAAGATTGGACAGCCCAAGAGACCCAGTACTTC
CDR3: CASSQDWTAQETQYF

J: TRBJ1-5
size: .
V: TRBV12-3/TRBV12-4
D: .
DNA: TGTGCCAGCAGCGGGAGAAGGGGATATTTGGCCCAGCATTTT
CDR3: CASSGRRGYLAQHF

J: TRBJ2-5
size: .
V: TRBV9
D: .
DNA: TGTGCCAGCAGCGTAGGGGGGGCCAGCAATCAGCCCCAGTACTTC
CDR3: CASSVGGASNQPQYF